The 5 T cell receptor beta chains presented below share a single source sample, sequenced in a study of T cell changes during pregnancy in multiple sclerosis. TCRdb's copy holds only in-frame clones and misses some; the assay was immunoSEQ multiplex PCR. The data show about 60,000 clones, about nine tenths seen once. The sequencing used peripheral blood, collected in the second trimester of pregnancy. All receptors derive from a female donor with multiple sclerosis, enrolled in a pregnancy study.

The chain carries TRBV18 and TRBJ1-1, with D perhaps matching TRBD1 (6 bases). The V gene lost 1 base and the J gene lost 0 bases, with 15 bases spanning the gap. In germline, CDR1 is KGHSH, CDR2 LQKENI. This CDR3 is 17 amino acids long. For the CDR3, the DNA is TGTGCCAGCTCACCACAGGATTCAGGGGATGTGAACACTGAAGCTTTCTTT. This encodes CASSPQDSGDVNTEAFF.

The chain recombines TRBV7-2 with TRBJ1-1; possible D gene TRBD1, 5 bases. Trimming took off 5 bases at V and 9 bases at J, with 13 bases between the two ends. Per germline, CDR1 SGHTA and CDR2 FQGNSA. The CDR3 spans 12 residues. The CDR3 sequence is CASSPRGAKAFF. CDR3 DNA sequence: TGTGCCAGCAGCCCCCGCGGGGCGAAAGCTTTCTTT.

The CDR3 spells CASKQGGDSPLHF. For the CDR3, the DNA is TGTGCCAGCAAGCAGGGAGGCGATTCACCCCTCCACTTT. The V call is TRBV6-5, the J call TRBJ1-6, with D perhaps TRBD1 (5 bases). V gave up 7 bases and J gave up 8 bases, with 12 bases separating them. Germline V CDR1 and CDR2: MNHEY, SVGAGI. This CDR3 spans 13 amino acids.

The chain has TRBV9 and TRBJ1-4; 9 bases agree with TRBD1. The CDR3 covers 14 residues. Germline loops: CDR1 SGDLS, CDR2 YYNGEE. Unmatched junction bases numbered 2, after V lost 3 bases and J lost 5 bases. The CDR3 DNA reads as TGTGCCAGCAGCGCCGGGACAGGGAATGAAAAACTGTTTTTT. Its translation is CASSAGTGNEKLFF.

V is TRBV7-9 and J is TRBJ2-7; the match to TRBD2 covers 8 bases. The CDR3 is 13 residues long. Looked up from germline, CDR1 is SEHNR and CDR2 is FQNEAQ (reference sequence). J was trimmed by 7 bases and V by 10 bases; bases with no gene match: 12. CDR3: CATTQAGVWEQYF. In DNA form, the CDR3 reads TGTGCCACCACCCAAGCGGGGGTTTGGGAGCAGTACTTC.